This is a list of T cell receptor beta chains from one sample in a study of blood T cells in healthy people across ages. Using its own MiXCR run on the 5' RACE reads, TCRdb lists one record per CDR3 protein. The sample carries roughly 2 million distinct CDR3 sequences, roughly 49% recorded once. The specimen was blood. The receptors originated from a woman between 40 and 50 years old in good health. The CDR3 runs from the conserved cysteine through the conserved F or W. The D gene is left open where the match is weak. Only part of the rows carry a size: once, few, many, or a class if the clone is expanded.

DNA: TGTGCCAGCAGCGTAGCTACGAGTGGACAGACAGAGACCCAGTACTTC
CDR3: CASSVATSGQTETQYF
J: TRBJ2-5
V: TRBV9
D: -
length: 16
size: -

DNA: TGTGCCAGCTCACCACTCCCCACAGGGACCGGAGAGACCCAGTACTTC
CDR3: CASSPLPTGTGETQYF
J: TRBJ2-5
V: TRBV18
D: -
length: 16
size: -

DNA: TGCGCCAGCAGCCTCGGGACAGGCGAGAAGCCCCAGCATTTT
CDR3: CASSLGTGEKPQHF
J: TRBJ1-5
V: TRBV5-1
D: TRBD1
length: 14
size: few

DNA: TGTGCCAGCAGTTACCAAAGCGGCCTACCCGGGCGCGAGCAGTACTTC
CDR3: CASSYQSGLPGREQYF
J: TRBJ2-7
V: TRBV6-6
D: -
length: 16
size: -

DNA: TGTGCCATCAGTGCCCAGGGACCTGATGAGCAGTTCTTC
CDR3: CAISAQGPDEQFF
J: TRBJ2-1
V: TRBV10-3
D: -
length: 13
size: -

DNA: TGCAGTGCTAGACAGGCTAATTCACCCCTCCACTTT
CDR3: CSARQANSPLHF
J: TRBJ1-6
V: TRBV20-1
D: -
length: 12
size: -

DNA: TGTGCCAACAGCCCAGGGACAGCCCTAGCCAAAAACATTCAGTACTTC
CDR3: CANSPGTALAKNIQYF
J: TRBJ2-4
V: TRBV14
D: TRBD1
length: 16
size: once

DNA: TGTGCCAGCGCCCGGGACAGGGGCTTTTCAGATACGCAGTATTTT
CDR3: CASARDRGFSDTQYF
J: TRBJ2-3
V: TRBV7-2
D: TRBD1
length: 15
size: -

DNA: TGCGCCAGCAGGGGGACAGAGCAGTACTTC
CDR3: CASRGTEQYF
J: TRBJ2-7
V: TRBV5-1
D: -
length: 10
size: -

DNA: TGTGCCAGCCACAGGGGCTACCAGCCCCAGCATTTT
CDR3: CASHRGYQPQHF
J: TRBJ1-5
V: TRBV28
D: TRBD1
length: 12
size: -

DNA: TGTGCCAGCGGCCCCCAGGGCTCCTACAATGAGCAGTTCTTC
CDR3: CASGPQGSYNEQFF
J: TRBJ2-1
V: TRBV7-9
D: -
length: 14
size: -

DNA: TGCAGCGTTGAGGGAGGGACAGGTAATAACTATGGCTACACCTTC
CDR3: CSVEGGTGNNYGYTF
J: TRBJ1-2
V: TRBV29-1
D: TRBD1
length: 15
size: -

DNA: TGTGCCACCAGTGATTTAACGGGCGGAATCTATGGCTACACCTTC
CDR3: CATSDLTGGIYGYTF
J: TRBJ1-2
V: TRBV24-1
D: -
length: 15
size: -

DNA: TGCAGCGTTGGACCGTCCCTATCCGAGCAGTACTTC
CDR3: CSVGPSLSEQYF
J: TRBJ2-7
V: TRBV29-1
D: -
length: 12
size: -

DNA: TGCAGCGTTCCTCAGGGCTCTGGGGCCAACGTCCTGACTTTC
CDR3: CSVPQGSGANVLTF
J: TRBJ2-6
V: TRBV29-1
D: -
length: 14
size: few

DNA: TGTGCCAGCAACCGTGTACGGACGGCGGGCGGCTACACCTTC
CDR3: CASNRVRTAGGYTF
J: TRBJ1-2
V: TRBV2
D: -
length: 14
size: -

DNA: TGTGCCAGCAGCTCGCAGCGGGGCGCAGAGACCCAGTACTTC
CDR3: CASSSQRGAETQYF
J: TRBJ2-5
V: TRBV7-2
D: TRBD2
length: 14
size: -

DNA: TGCGCCAGCAGCCGGGTTGGGCGGGGTGGTGAGCAGTTCTTC
CDR3: CASSRVGRGGEQFF
J: TRBJ2-1
V: TRBV4-3
D: -
length: 14
size: -

DNA: TGTGCCAGCAGTTACTTTCCAACTAATGAAAAACTGTTTTTT
CDR3: CASSYFPTNEKLFF
J: TRBJ1-4
V: TRBV6-5
D: -
length: 14
size: -

DNA: TGCGCCAGCCAAACAGGCGGTGGGGCAAGCGAGCAGTACTTC
CDR3: CASQTGGGASEQYF
J: TRBJ2-7
V: TRBV5-1
D: -
length: 14
size: -

DNA: TGTGCCAGCAGTCGCAGGACAGGGCGCGCAGATACGCAGTATTTT
CDR3: CASSRRTGRADTQYF
J: TRBJ2-3
V: TRBV27
D: TRBD1
length: 15
size: -

DNA: TGTGCCAGCAAATTACAGGGGGCGGAGGGCGTCCTGACTTTC
CDR3: CASKLQGAEGVLTF
J: TRBJ2-6
V: TRBV7-2
D: TRBD1
length: 14
size: -

DNA: TGTGCCAGCACCTTGGTCGGGGGGACCCAGTACTTC
CDR3: CASTLVGGTQYF
J: TRBJ2-5
V: TRBV28
D: -
length: 12
size: few

DNA: TGTGCCAGCAGCTTAGTGGGGGGCCTTCAGCCCCAGCATTTT
CDR3: CASSLVGGLQPQHF
J: TRBJ1-5
V: TRBV7-2
D: -
length: 14
size: -

DNA: TGCAGTGCACATCGTAGCTCGAACACTGAAGCTTTCTTT
CDR3: CSAHRSSNTEAFF
J: TRBJ1-1
V: TRBV20-1
D: -
length: 13
size: -

DNA: TGTGCCAGCACCACCTGGGAGGGTGTTCATAATTCACCCCTCCACTTT
CDR3: CASTTWEGVHNSPLHF
J: TRBJ1-6
V: TRBV6-1
D: -
length: 16
size: -

DNA: TGTGCCAGCAGTCCAGTTGACGGGGCGCGAGCTGGCTACACCTTC
CDR3: CASSPVDGARAGYTF
J: TRBJ1-2
V: TRBV2
D: -
length: 15
size: -

DNA: TGTGCCACCAGCAGAGATCTTGGACAGGGGAATTCACCCCTCCACTTT
CDR3: CATSRDLGQGNSPLHF
J: TRBJ1-6
V: TRBV15
D: TRBD1
length: 16
size: -

DNA: TGTGCCAGCAGCGTCAGTACAGGGGAGGAGACCCAGTACTTC
CDR3: CASSVSTGEETQYF
J: TRBJ2-5
V: TRBV9
D: TRBD1
length: 14
size: few

DNA: TGCGCCAGCAGCCAAGATCGGGGACTATCCACAGATACGCAGTATTTT
CDR3: CASSQDRGLSTDTQYF
J: TRBJ2-3
V: TRBV4-3
D: TRBD2
length: 16
size: few

DNA: TGCAGCGGCACGCGGGACGCCTACGAGCAGTACTTC
CDR3: CSGTRDAYEQYF
J: TRBJ2-7
V: TRBV29-1
D: -
length: 12
size: -

DNA: TGTGCCGGGGAGACAGCCTCTGGGGCCAACGTCCTGACTTTC
CDR3: CAGETASGANVLTF
J: TRBJ2-6
V: TRBV2
D: -
length: 14
size: -

DNA: TGTGCCAGCAGTTTAGAGCGGCTAGCGGGGGGGCCTAAATCCTACAATGAGCAGTTCTTC
CDR3: CASSLERLAGGPKSYNEQFF
J: TRBJ2-1
V: TRBV12-3/TRBV12-4
D: TRBD2
length: 20
size: few

DNA: TGTGCCAGCAGCCATGGGACGGACAGATCCTACGAGCAGTACTTC
CDR3: CASSHGTDRSYEQYF
J: TRBJ2-7
V: TRBV16
D: -
length: 15
size: -

DNA: TGTGCCAGCAGCTTAGGCGGTAGCGGGGGGGCTCTGAATGAGCAGTTCTTC
CDR3: CASSLGGSGGALNEQFF
J: TRBJ2-1
V: TRBV7-2
D: TRBD2
length: 17
size: -

DNA: TGTGCCAGCAGTTCTCTGACAGGGGGGATTGGGTATGGCTACACCTTC
CDR3: CASSSLTGGIGYGYTF
J: TRBJ1-2
V: TRBV6-6
D: TRBD1
length: 16
size: once

DNA: TGTGCCAGCAGCTTGGACAACTCCTACAATGAGCAGTTCTTC
CDR3: CASSLDNSYNEQFF
J: TRBJ2-1
V: TRBV7-2
D: -
length: 14
size: -

DNA: TGTGCCAGCAGCCAAACCCGGGGGACAGGGGGGTCCTACAATGAGCAGTTCTTC
CDR3: CASSQTRGTGGSYNEQFF
J: TRBJ2-1
V: TRBV4-2
D: TRBD1
length: 18
size: -

DNA: TGTGCCAGCAGCCACCAAACCGGACAGGCCCCCAATCAGCCCCAGCATTTT
CDR3: CASSHQTGQAPNQPQHF
J: TRBJ1-5
V: TRBV5-6
D: TRBD1
length: 17
size: -

DNA: TGTGCCATCAGTGACCAGAGCTTGACAGGGTCGGAGACCCAGTACTTC
CDR3: CAISDQSLTGSETQYF
J: TRBJ2-5
V: TRBV10-3
D: TRBD1
length: 16
size: -

DNA: TGCGCCAGCAGCCACTCCCCGGGACAGGGGGCATTTGAGCAGTACTTC
CDR3: CASSHSPGQGAFEQYF
J: TRBJ2-7
V: TRBV4-3
D: TRBD1
length: 16
size: -

DNA: TGTGCCAGCAGCTTGACTGGCAAGGACTACACCTTC
CDR3: CASSLTGKDYTF
J: TRBJ1-2
V: TRBV7-2
D: -
length: 12
size: -

DNA: TGTGCCAGCAGCAGGACTGGGGACGGGGACACGCAGTATTTT
CDR3: CASSRTGDGDTQYF
J: TRBJ2-3
V: TRBV12-3/TRBV12-4
D: -
length: 14
size: -

DNA: TGCAGTGCTAGAGATTTTAAGGCAAAGGGCCTAAGACCCTACGAGCAGTACTTC
CDR3: CSARDFKAKGLRPYEQYF
J: TRBJ2-7
V: TRBV20-1
D: -
length: 18
size: -

DNA: TGTGCCAGCAGTGAGTGGGGAGCTAATCAGCCCCAGCATTTT
CDR3: CASSEWGANQPQHF
J: TRBJ1-5
V: TRBV2
D: -
length: 14
size: -

DNA: TGCAGTGCTAGAGGGACACCAGTCACGTCCTACAATGAGCAGTTCTTC
CDR3: CSARGTPVTSYNEQFF
J: TRBJ2-1
V: TRBV20-1
D: -
length: 16
size: few

DNA: TGTGCCAGCAGTGAACCACTGGAGGGCTACACCTTC
CDR3: CASSEPLEGYTF
J: TRBJ1-2
V: TRBV6-1
D: -
length: 12
size: few

DNA: TGTGCCAGCAGTGAAACTAGGGGAGGGGGCGCGGGTGGCTACACCTTC
CDR3: CASSETRGGGAGGYTF
J: TRBJ1-2
V: TRBV25-1
D: TRBD1
length: 16
size: once

DNA: TGTGCCAGCAGCTATGATGGTGACTATGGCTACACCTTC
CDR3: CASSYDGDYGYTF
J: TRBJ1-2
V: TRBV7-2
D: -
length: 13
size: -

DNA: TGCAGTGCTAGATTCCCATCTGGTAACGAGCAGTACTTC
CDR3: CSARFPSGNEQYF
J: TRBJ2-7
V: TRBV20-1
D: -
length: 13
size: -

DNA: TGCGCCAGCAGCCAAGTGCAGCGGGGAAAAGAGACCCAGTACTTC
CDR3: CASSQVQRGKETQYF
J: TRBJ2-5
V: TRBV4-1
D: TRBD2
length: 15
size: few

DNA: TGCGCCAGCAGCTGGGACCTAGGGATTCACAATGAGCAGTTCTTC
CDR3: CASSWDLGIHNEQFF
J: TRBJ2-1
V: TRBV5-1
D: -
length: 15
size: few

DNA: TGTGCCAGCAGCTTAGAAGGGCGTGCTGACAATGAGCAGTTCTTC
CDR3: CASSLEGRADNEQFF
J: TRBJ2-1
V: TRBV11-2
D: -
length: 15
size: -

DNA: TGTGCCAGCAGCGGCGGGGGGCCGTACCAAGAGACCCAGTACTTC
CDR3: CASSGGGPYQETQYF
J: TRBJ2-5
V: TRBV9
D: TRBD2
length: 15
size: -